Listed below are T cell receptor beta chains from one sample, sequenced in a study of control samples from healthy donors and cancer patients. Assay: immunoSEQ multiplex PCR; the TCRdb copy retains only in-frame clones and omits some. The sample gives around 43,000 clones, about 90% of which show up once; around 4% is in the top ten. The sequencing sample was made of blood. Receptor source: a woman aged 45-60 years in good health. Each CDR3 is given with its conserved first and last residue. D genes are given only for firm matches. Clone size is stated in some rows and not others, as once, few, many or a class when expanded.

j_call: TRBJ1-6; v_call: TRBV3-1/TRBV3-2; clone_size: .; d_call: TRBD1; cdr3_aa: CASSPIGGQGFHNSPLHF; cdr3_nt: TGTGCCAGCAGCCCCATAGGAGGACAGGGTTTTCATAATTCACCCCTCCACTTT
j_call: TRBJ1-1; v_call: TRBV6-6; clone_size: .; d_call: .; cdr3_aa: CATASQGNTEAFF; cdr3_nt: TGTGCCACCGCCTCCCAGGGGAACACTGAAGCTTTCTTT
j_call: TRBJ2-3; v_call: TRBV9; clone_size: once; d_call: .; cdr3_aa: CASSVGDSTDTQYF; cdr3_nt: TGTGCCAGCAGCGTAGGGGACAGCACAGATACGCAGTATTTT
j_call: TRBJ2-7; v_call: TRBV2; clone_size: .; d_call: TRBD2; cdr3_aa: CASSANLAGGLGEQYF; cdr3_nt: TGTGCCAGCAGCGCCAATTTAGCGGGGGGCCTCGGAGAGCAGTACTTC
j_call: TRBJ1-2; v_call: TRBV5-4; clone_size: .; d_call: .; cdr3_aa: CASSLDAGREGYTF; cdr3_nt: TGTGCCAGCAGCTTGGATGCAGGGAGAGAGGGCTACACCTTC
j_call: TRBJ2-1; v_call: TRBV6-4; clone_size: once; d_call: TRBD2; cdr3_aa: CASSDSGGGGYNEQFF; cdr3_nt: TGTGCCAGCAGTGACTCGGGCGGGGGGGGCTACAATGAGCAGTTCTTC
j_call: TRBJ2-7; v_call: TRBV12-3/TRBV12-4; clone_size: .; d_call: TRBD1; cdr3_aa: CASSVQGVSEQYF; cdr3_nt: TGTGCCAGCAGTGTACAGGGGGTAAGCGAGCAGTACTTC
j_call: TRBJ2-1; v_call: TRBV5-1; clone_size: .; d_call: TRBD1; cdr3_aa: CASSLWGPGQGAVINEQFF; cdr3_nt: TGCGCCAGCAGCTTGTGGGGCCCCGGACAGGGGGCGGTTATCAATGAGCAGTTCTTC
j_call: TRBJ1-1; v_call: TRBV12-3/TRBV12-4; clone_size: .; d_call: .; cdr3_aa: CASSLWENTEAFF; cdr3_nt: TGTGCCAGCAGTTTATGGGAGAACACTGAAGCTTTCTTT
j_call: TRBJ1-2; v_call: TRBV18; clone_size: .; d_call: .; cdr3_aa: CASSPGTANYGYTF; cdr3_nt: TGTGCCAGCTCACCTGGAACAGCTAACTATGGCTACACCTTC
j_call: TRBJ2-2; v_call: TRBV7-9; clone_size: .; d_call: .; cdr3_aa: CASSLGGWAIAAGELFF; cdr3_nt: TGTGCCAGCAGCTTAGGAGGATGGGCCATCGCGGCCGGGGAGCTGTTTTTT
j_call: TRBJ2-3; v_call: TRBV7-2; clone_size: .; d_call: .; cdr3_aa: CASSLGTMAVGDTQYF; cdr3_nt: TGTGCCAGCAGCTTAGGAACAATGGCGGTAGGAGATACGCAGTATTTT
j_call: TRBJ2-1; v_call: TRBV7-6; clone_size: .; d_call: .; cdr3_aa: CASSKTVGLYNEQFF; cdr3_nt: TGTGCCAGCAGCAAAACCGTTGGTCTGTACAATGAGCAGTTCTTC
j_call: TRBJ1-1; v_call: TRBV6-2/TRBV6-3; clone_size: .; d_call: TRBD1; cdr3_aa: CASSQDRSEAFF; cdr3_nt: TGTGCCAGCAGCCAGGACAGGAGTGAAGCTTTCTTT
j_call: TRBJ1-6; v_call: TRBV5-1; clone_size: .; d_call: .; cdr3_aa: CASSTTTGIYNSPLHF; cdr3_nt: TGCGCCAGCAGCACCACAACAGGGATCTATAATTCACCCCTCCACTTT
j_call: TRBJ2-3; v_call: TRBV19; clone_size: .; d_call: .; cdr3_aa: CASRTVTDTQYF; cdr3_nt: TGTGCCAGTAGAACGGTCACAGATACGCAGTATTTT
j_call: TRBJ1-5; v_call: TRBV23-1; clone_size: few; d_call: .; cdr3_aa: CASSQSRGRYSNQPQHF; cdr3_nt: TGCGCCAGCAGTCAATCCCGCGGGCGGTATAGCAATCAGCCCCAGCATTTT
j_call: TRBJ1-5; v_call: TRBV6-2/TRBV6-3; clone_size: .; d_call: TRBD1; cdr3_aa: CASSYGQGNQPQHF; cdr3_nt: TGTGCCAGCAGTTACGGACAGGGCAATCAGCCCCAGCATTTT
j_call: TRBJ1-4; v_call: TRBV29-1; clone_size: .; d_call: .; cdr3_aa: CSGTGPANEKLFF; cdr3_nt: TGCAGCGGAACAGGTCCCGCTAATGAAAAACTGTTTTTT
j_call: TRBJ2-1; v_call: TRBV7-2; clone_size: .; d_call: .; cdr3_aa: CASSLGELNEQFF; cdr3_nt: TGTGCCAGCAGCTTAGGGGAGCTAAATGAGCAGTTCTTC
j_call: TRBJ1-2; v_call: TRBV5-1; clone_size: .; d_call: TRBD1; cdr3_aa: CASSLSGTGGGYTF; cdr3_nt: TGCGCCAGCAGCTTGTCTGGGACAGGGGGAGGCTACACCTTC
j_call: TRBJ1-1; v_call: TRBV28; clone_size: .; d_call: .; cdr3_aa: CASSLSGRPLNTEAFF; cdr3_nt: TGTGCCAGCAGTTTATCGGGGAGGCCCCTGAACACTGAAGCTTTCTTT
j_call: TRBJ2-3; v_call: TRBV7-3; clone_size: .; d_call: TRBD2; cdr3_aa: CASSPKGAGLEADTQYF; cdr3_nt: TGTGCCAGCAGCCCTAAAGGAGCCGGACTAGAGGCAGATACGCAGTATTTT
j_call: TRBJ1-2; v_call: TRBV2; clone_size: once; d_call: .; cdr3_aa: CASSEYITNYGYTF; cdr3_nt: TGTGCCAGCAGTGAATACATCACTAACTATGGCTACACCTTC
j_call: TRBJ1-1; v_call: TRBV29-1; clone_size: .; d_call: .; cdr3_aa: CSVGTGGNTEAFF; cdr3_nt: TGCAGCGTTGGTACGGGAGGGAACACTGAAGCTTTCTTT
j_call: TRBJ1-6; v_call: TRBV27; clone_size: .; d_call: TRBD1; cdr3_aa: CASSLNRGGGYNSPLHF; cdr3_nt: TGTGCCAGCAGTTTGAACAGGGGTGGGGGGTATAATTCACCCCTCCACTTT